This TCR beta chain was sequenced in a study of blood T cell repertoires in COVID-19. Whole-study context: The United States, Italy and Spain provided the acute and convalescent COVID-19 samples. Nucleic acid was either cDNA or gDNA, and it came from T cells, B-cell-depleted T cells, or PBMCs.

Per the original data handling: By means of reference gene primer amplification, nucleated cell counts were estimated. The assay was immunoSEQ multiplex PCR, and TCRdb's table has in-frame clones only and misses some. V, J and clone size are those of that table, while D and trimming were read from the DNA. The top ten clones hold 5.1% of a sample with about 220,000 clones, roughly 80% of them seen once. CDR1 and CDR2 (germline): SQVTM, ANQGSEA. The CDR3 is made up of 12 amino acids. V dropped 6 bases and J dropped 4; count of bases not matched to a gene: 4. This clone was counted between two and nine times. The same CDR3 can be traced to other DNA sequences in this sample.

This TCR derives from a human donor in a cohort sampled during active COVID-19. Sequenced sample: peripheral blood. The gene calls are TRBV29-1 and TRBJ1-1; 8 bases agree with TRBD1. The chain's CDR3 is CSVGQGRTEAFF. DNA of the CDR3: TGCAGCGTCGGACAGGGTCGCACTGAAGCTTTCTTT.